This is a list of T cell receptor beta chains from one sample in a study of cytomegalovirus exposure and HLA in healthy donors. Only in-frame clones appear in the TCRdb table, and some are missing; sequencing was by immunoSEQ multiplex PCR. The sample carries 150,000 to 200,000 clones, about nine tenths recorded once. Sequences were obtained from PBMCs. These TCRs come from a woman between 25 and 40 years old in good health and CMV-seronegative. Each CDR3 is given with its conserved first and last residue. Fields, in order: clone size, V gene, J gene, D gene, CDR3 protein, CDR3 DNA. The D gene is left open where the match is weak. Clone size is not always given. Where it is, it says once, few, many or a class for expanded clones.

NA,TRBV4-3,TRBJ2-3,NA,CASSQDPRSTDTQYF,TGCGCCAGCAGCCAAGATCCCAGAAGCACAGATACGCAGTATTTT
NA,TRBV6-1,TRBJ2-7,NA,CASIGGALPEQYF,TGTGCCAGCATCGGAGGGGCGCTACCCGAGCAGTACTTC
NA,TRBV7-2,TRBJ2-1,TRBD2,CASTLAGNEQFF,TGTGCCAGCACTCTAGCGGGTAATGAGCAGTTCTTC
NA,TRBV7-3,TRBJ2-7,NA,CASSLTGAPSYEQYF,TGTGCCAGCAGCTTAACTGGCGCCCCCTCCTACGAGCAGTACTTC
NA,TRBV14,TRBJ2-2,NA,CASSQAGELFF,TGTGCCAGCAGCCAAGCCGGGGAGCTGTTTTTT
NA,TRBV4-3,TRBJ1-2,NA,CASSQGSGLSYGYTF,TGCGCCAGCAGCCAAGGTTCGGGGCTCAGCTATGGCTACACCTTC
NA,TRBV27,TRBJ2-7,TRBD1,CASSGQGTFYEQYF,TGTGCCAGCAGCGGACAGGGGACTTTCTACGAGCAGTACTTC
NA,TRBV7-8,TRBJ1-2,TRBD1,CASSISGTGSPYYGYTF,TGTGCCAGCAGCATTAGCGGGACAGGGAGCCCTTACTATGGCTACACCTTC
NA,TRBV6-1,TRBJ1-2,TRBD1,CASTYRGNNYGYTF,TGTGCCAGCACTTACAGGGGGAATAACTATGGCTACACCTTC
NA,TRBV2,TRBJ2-1,NA,CASIPTVSSYNEQFF,TGTGCCAGCATCCCGACAGTTAGCTCCTACAATGAGCAGTTCTTC
NA,TRBV19,TRBJ2-6,NA,CASSSTSRSGANVLTF,TGTGCCAGTAGTTCAACCAGTAGGTCTGGGGCCAACGTCCTGACTTTC
NA,TRBV6-5,TRBJ2-3,NA,CASSQRDSTDTQYF,TGTGCCAGCAGTCAACGGGACAGCACAGATACGCAGTATTTT
NA,TRBV14,TRBJ1-2,NA,CASSPTDFPWNYGYTF,TGTGCCAGCAGCCCCACGGACTTCCCTTGGAACTATGGCTACACCTTC
NA,TRBV7-2,TRBJ1-2,TRBD1,CASSLVLDRAHLYGYTF,TGTGCCAGCAGCTTAGTACTGGACAGGGCTCACCTCTATGGCTACACCTTC
few,TRBV7-9,TRBJ2-7,NA,CASTSPYTPYEQYF,TGTGCCAGCACCTCTCCCTATACCCCCTACGAGCAGTACTTC
NA,TRBV13,TRBJ2-5,TRBD2,CASSPGRGNLVETQYF,TGTGCCAGCAGCCCCGGGCGGGGGAACTTGGTGGAGACCCAGTACTTC
once,TRBV6-1,TRBJ2-2,NA,CASSVETGNTGELFF,TGTGCCAGCAGTGTGGAGACAGGGAACACCGGGGAGCTGTTTTTT
NA,TRBV29-1,TRBJ2-7,NA,CSVVSLTAGNEAFYEQYF,TGCAGCGTTGTTAGTCTCACCGCGGGGAATGAGGCTTTCTACGAGCAGTACTTC
NA,TRBV28,TRBJ1-5,NA,CASFSSNQPQHF,TGTGCCAGCTTTTCGAGCAATCAGCCCCAGCATTTT
NA,TRBV18,TRBJ1-2,TRBD1,CASSPKSDRALYGYTF,TGTGCCAGCTCACCAAAATCGGACAGGGCCCTCTATGGCTACACCTTC
NA,TRBV29-1,TRBJ2-7,NA,CSVAGLNSYEQYF,TGCAGCGTTGCGGGACTGAACTCCTACGAGCAGTACTTC
NA,TRBV27,TRBJ1-2,NA,CASSLTAQFVYGYTF,TGTGCCAGCAGTTTAACGGCCCAATTTGTCTATGGCTACACCTTC
NA,TRBV7-9,TRBJ1-1,NA,CASSLAAGNTEAFF,TGTGCCAGCAGCTTAGCGGCAGGGAACACTGAAGCTTTCTTT
few,TRBV5-6,TRBJ1-1,NA,CASSLGSGGTEAFF,TGTGCCAGCAGCTTGGGATCGGGGGGCACTGAAGCTTTCTTT
NA,TRBV13,TRBJ2-7,TRBD1,CASSLGDRERYEQYF,TGTGCCAGCAGCTTAGGGGACAGGGAACGTTACGAGCAGTACTTC
NA,TRBV15,TRBJ2-7,NA,CASSLGTASSYEQYF,TGTGCCAGCAGCCTAGGGACGGCCAGCTCCTACGAGCAGTACTTC
NA,TRBV5-6,TRBJ2-7,NA,CASSLDYEQYF,TGTGCCAGCAGCTTGGACTACGAGCAGTACTTC
NA,TRBV9,TRBJ2-7,NA,CASSVGGQPYEQYF,TGTGCCAGCAGCGTAGGAGGACAGCCCTACGAGCAGTACTTC
NA,TRBV4-3,TRBJ2-2,NA,CASSQVSGVTGELFF,TGCGCCAGCAGCCAAGTATCCGGGGTCACCGGGGAGCTGTTTTTT
once,TRBV29-1,TRBJ1-5,NA,CSVGRGLGQPQHF,TGCAGCGTGGGACGGGGGCTAGGTCAGCCCCAGCATTTT
NA,TRBV9,TRBJ1-2,NA,CASSDLLRADYGYTF,TGTGCCAGCAGCGACTTGTTGCGAGCGGACTATGGCTACACCTTC